The 28 T cell receptor beta chains below come from one sample, sequenced in a study of blood T cell repertoires in COVID-19. The data were produced by immunoSEQ multiplex PCR, yet TCRdb's version contains in-frame clones alone and is incomplete. Among about 140,000 clones, 80% to 85% were seen once, and the ten largest hold about 4.3%. The sequencing sample was made of peripheral blood. The origin of the receptors is a woman older than 75 with acute or convalescent COVID-19.

Only one count was recorded for this clone. The rearrangement uses TRBV7-9 and TRBJ2-7; a possible D gene is TRBD2 (6 bases). The V end lost 3 bases, the J end lost 13 bases, and 13 bases lay between the germline ends. Looked up from germline, CDR1 is SEHNR and CDR2 is FQNEAQ (reference sequence). The CDR3 spans 11 residues. The CDR3 DNA is TGTGCCAGCAGCTTGGACGGGAGCGAATACTTC. This gives the protein CASSLDGSEYF.

This clone was seen only once. The chain couples TRBV2 to TRBJ2-6; D is possibly TRBD2 (6 bases). Germline V gene data show CDR1 as SNHLY and CDR2 as FYNNEI. Trimming took off 8 bases at V and 4 bases at J, with 15 bases between the two ends. CDR3 length: 15 residues. The CDR3 DNA reads TGTGCCAGCGGGGGGACGGGTTCCGGGGCCAACGTCCTGACTTTC. This sequence encodes CASGGTGSGANVLTF.

This chain joins TRBV18 and TRBJ1-6; TRBD1 matches at 7 bases. The CDR3 is 16 residues long. Germline trimming cut 1 base from V and 3 bases from J; bases unmatched to any gene: 3. The germline V gene encodes CDR1 KGHSH and CDR2 LQKENI. CDR3 residues: CASSPQGASYNSPLHF. In DNA form, the CDR3 reads TGTGCCAGCTCACCACAGGGGGCGAGCTATAATTCACCCCTCCACTTT.

The sample holds one count of this clone. V and J are TRBV6-5 and TRBJ2-7, with D possibly being TRBD2 (6 bases). Germline V gene sequence: CDR1 MNHEY, CDR2 SVGAGI. This CDR3 contains 13 residues. Deletions cut 8 bases from V and 7 bases from J, with 18 bases between. In DNA, the CDR3 is TGTGCCAGCTCCCTTGCGGGGCTCGGGGAGCAGTACTTC. This codes for CASSLAGLGEQYF.

This clone has only a few counts. CDR3: CASSRGRLTYGYTF. DNA of the CDR3: TGTGCCAGCAGCAGGGGGCGGCTGACCTATGGCTACACCTTC. This chain links TRBV7-9 with TRBJ1-2; 7 positions agree with TRBD1. V dropped 5 bases and J dropped 4; count of bases not matched to a gene: 7. The V gene's germline CDR1 is SEHNR and CDR2 FQNEAQ (reference sequence). This CDR3 contains 14 residues.

This clone was seen a handful of times. In DNA form, the CDR3 reads TGTGCCAGCAGTTTACAGACAGGGGGCGCTAGCACAGATACGCAGTATTTT. Translation gives CASSLQTGGASTDTQYF. The V gene is TRBV13, the J gene TRBJ2-3; 10 bases agree with TRBD1. The V gene end was trimmed by 6 bases and the J gene end by 0 bases; junction bases not matched to a gene: 9. The germline CDR1 and CDR2 sequences are PRHDT and FYEKMQ (reference sequence). The CDR3 contains 17 residues. The variable domain in full, completed from reference TRBV13 and TRBJ2-3, reads AAGVIQSPRHLIKEKRETATLKCYPIPRHDTVYWYQQGPGQDPQFLISFYEKMQSDKGSIPDRFSAQQFSDYHSELNMSSLELGDSALYFCASSLQTGGASTDTQYFGPGTRLTVL.

This clone is a singleton in its sample. The CDR3 loop is CASSRTSGGWNTQYF. The CDR3 nucleotides read TGTGCCAGCAGCCGGACTAGCGGGGGGTGGAATACGCAGTATTTT. J is TRBJ2-3 and V is TRBV28; TRBD2 agrees at 14 bases. The germline gives CDR1 MDHEN, CDR2 SYDVKM. This CDR3 spans 15 amino acids. The V and J ends lost 6 bases and 7 bases, in that order; junction bases with no gene match: 6.

The chain couples TRBV5-1 to TRBJ1-3; D is uncertain. The CDR3 contains 14 residues. Trimming removed 0 bases from V and 3 bases from J, with 7 bases in between. Germline values: CDR1 SGHRS, CDR2 YFSETQ. The CDR3 here is CASSLAVDGNTIYF. The CDR3, as DNA: TGCGCCAGCAGCTTGGCGGTCGATGGAAACACCATATATTTT.

The gene calls are TRBV3-1 (or the pseudogene TRBV3-2) and TRBJ2-2, with TRBD2 matching over 10 bases. The CDR3 is 17 amino acids. V shed 4 bases, J shed 4 bases, and the junction held 9 bases outside the gene matches. Germline CDR1 and CDR2: LGHDT and YNNKEL (reference sequence). CDR3 sequence (DNA): TGTGCCAGCAGCCCCCCCACTAGCGGGGACTTCACCGGGGAGCTGTTTTTT. It is translated as CASSPPTSGDFTGELFF.

The chain has TRBV19 and TRBJ1-2, with D possibly being TRBD1 (5 bases). Deletions cut 4 bases from V and 8 bases from J, with 23 bases between. Germline values: CDR1 LNHDA, CDR2 SQIVND (reference sequence). This CDR3 spans 16 amino acids. CDR3 bases: TGTGCCAGTAGTACGTTGGGCGGGGACCGTCGAGACGGCTACACCTTC. It translates to CASSTLGGDRRDGYTF.

The chain couples TRBV3-1 (or the pseudogene TRBV3-2) to TRBJ1-4; D gene ambiguous. The CDR3 has 16 amino acids. Looked up from germline, CDR1 is LGHDT and CDR2 is YNNKEL (reference sequence). The germline V and J ends were trimmed by 4 bases and 2 bases, with 14 bases remaining between them. The CDR3 nucleotides are TGTGCCAGCAGCCGCCATCATCCAAGCACTAATGAAAAACTGTTTTTT. It is translated as CASSRHHPSTNEKLFF.

This rearrangement joins TRBV27 to TRBJ2-3; 7 bases line up with TRBD2. V lost 6 bases and J lost 1; bases outside the gene matches: 7. CDR1 and CDR2 from the germline V gene are MNHEY and SMNVEV (reference sequence). CDR3 length: 15 residues. CDR3 sequence (DNA): TGTGCCAGCAGGTATAGCGGGCTTGGCACAGATACGCAGTATTTT. It specifies CASRYSGLGTDTQYF.

This clone was seen only a few times. The V gene is TRBV18, the J gene TRBJ2-5; 8 bases align to TRBD2. This CDR3 comprises 15 residues. CDR1 KGHSH and CDR2 LQKENI come from the germline V gene. V shed 4 bases, J shed 2 bases, and the junction held 6 bases outside the gene matches. This chain's CDR3 is CASSRYSGEQETQYF. The DNA of the CDR3 is TGTGCCAGCTCACGGTATAGCGGGGAACAAGAGACCCAGTACTTC.

This clone has just one count. This rearrangement joins TRBV20-1 to TRBJ2-3, with TRBD2 matching over 8 bases. V was clipped by 3 bases and J by 2 bases; unmatched bases: 10. The CDR3 has 16 residues. Germline lookup yields CDR1 DFQATT and CDR2 SNEGSKA (reference sequence). CDR3 sequence: CSASFWLAGPTDTQYF. The CDR3 DNA follows: TGCAGTGCTAGTTTTTGGCTAGCGGGCCCCACAGATACGCAGTATTTT.

The CDR3 DNA reads as TGCGCCAGCAGCTTGGGGATACTAAGCTCCTACAATGAGCAGTTCTTC. It codes for CASSLGILSSYNEQFF. The genes are TRBV5-1 and TRBJ2-1; D remains unclear. V lost 0 bases and J lost 0, with 10 bases in between. This CDR3 has 16 residues. Germline CDR1 SGHRS, CDR2 YFSETQ. Filled out from reference TRBV5-1 and TRBJ2-1, the complete variable domain reads KAGVTQTPRYLIKTRGQQVTLSCSPISGHRSVSWYQQTPGQGLQFLFEYFSETQRNKGNFPGRFSGRQFSNSRSEMNVSTLELGDSALYLCASSLGILSSYNEQFFGPGTRLTVL.

The chain has TRBV15 and TRBJ2-5; D is unresolved. Germline V lookup: CDR1 LNHNV, CDR2 YYDKDF (reference sequence). The CDR3 extends over 14 amino acids. Trimming removed 5 bases at V and 2 bases at J, with 12 bases between. The CDR3, as DNA: TGTGCCACCAGCCCTGATATAGAACAAGAGACCCAGTACTTC. This gives the protein CATSPDIEQETQYF. The entire variable domain, with the rest obtained from reference TRBV15 and TRBJ2-5, is as follows: DAMVIQNPRYQVTQFGKPVTLSCSQTLNHNVMYWYQQKSSQAPKLLFHYYDKDFNNEADTPDNFQSRRPNTSFCFLDIRSPGLGDTAMYLCATSPDIEQETQYFGPGTRLLVL.

The J gene is TRBJ2-2, the V gene TRBV30; 8 nucleotides match TRBD2. The germline V gene has CDR1 GTSNPN and CDR2 SVGIG (reference sequence). V gave up 0 bases and J gave up 4 bases; unmatched junction bases: 7. The CDR3 is 16 amino acids. CDR3 sequence: CAWSVSGGGITGELFF. CDR3 coding DNA: TGTGCCTGGAGTGTATCCGGGGGGGGCATCACCGGGGAGCTGTTTTTT. Looking up the rest from reference TRBV30 and TRBJ2-2 gives the full variable domain: SQTIHQWPATLVQPVGSPLSLECTVEGTSNPNLYWYRQAAGRGLQLLFYSVGIGQISSEVPQNLSASRPQDRQFILSSKKLLLSDSGFYLCAWSVSGGGITGELFFGEGSRLTVL.

The gene calls are TRBV6-5 and TRBJ2-2; D is perhaps TRBD2 (6 bases). The CDR3 totals 15 residues. The germline V and J ends were trimmed by 1 base and 5 bases, with 11 bases remaining between them. The germline CDR1 and CDR2 sequences are MNHEY and SVGAGI. The CDR3 nucleotides read TGTGCCAGCAGTTACTTGGGGACTTATACCGGGGAGCTGTTTTTT. Protein: CASSYLGTYTGELFF.

This clone was seen a few times. The J gene is TRBJ1-1, the V gene TRBV14; D gene ambiguous. The V end lost 4 bases, the J end lost 11 bases, and 14 bases lay between the germline ends. Germline V lookup: CDR1 SGHDN, CDR2 FVKESK. This CDR3 contains 12 residues. The CDR3 region is CASSPTGTRAFF. The CDR3 DNA reads as TGTGCCAGCAGCCCGACGGGAACAAGGGCTTTCTTT. The full variable domain, its missing parts supplied by reference TRBV14 and TRBJ1-1, is EAGVTQFPSHSVIEKGQTVTLRCDPISGHDNLYWYRRVMGKEIKFLLHFVKESKQDESGMPNNRFLAERTGGTYSTLKVQPAELEDSGVYFCASSPTGTRAFFGQGTRLTVV.

The rearrangement links TRBV5-1 to TRBJ2-6; TRBD1 agrees at 9 bases. The junction had 8 bases not matched to a gene; V was cut back by 1 base and J by 3 bases. CDR3 length: 18 amino acids. Germline values: CDR1 SGHRS, CDR2 YFSETQ. Here the CDR3 reads CASSLRPGTGIGANVLTF. Here the CDR3 DNA reads TGCGCCAGCAGCTTGCGTCCCGGGACAGGGATTGGGGCCAACGTCCTGACTTTC.

The chain recombines TRBV5-1 with TRBJ2-5; TRBD2 matches 9 bases. There are 16 residues in the CDR3. Germline CDR1 and CDR2: SGHRS and YFSETQ. The trim removed 3 bases at V and 0 bases at J, leaving 6 bases unmatched. The CDR3 coding sequence is TGCGCCAGCAGCTCGAGTAGCGGGAGCTACCAAGAGACCCAGTACTTC. This gives the protein CASSSSSGSYQETQYF.

The chain combines TRBV15 with TRBJ2-4; tentatively, D is TRBD1 (6 bases). The CDR3 length is 13 residues. Germline values: CDR1 LNHNV, CDR2 YYDKDF (reference sequence). The V and J ends lost 4 bases and 6 bases respectively, with 10 bases between them. The CDR3 nucleotides are TGTGCCACCAGCATTGAACAGGGAAACATTCAGTACTTC. Its protein is CATSIEQGNIQYF.

The sample holds one count of this clone. V gene TRBV6-2 or TRBV6-3 combines with J gene TRBJ2-7; 14 bases align to TRBD2. The germline V gene encodes CDR1 MNHEY and CDR2 SVGEGT. V gave up 2 bases and J gave up 6 bases; unmatched junction bases: 18. The CDR3 contains 20 residues. CDR3 in amino acids: CASSYDGWRLAGGALGEQYF. The CDR3 DNA reads as TGTGCCAGCAGTTACGACGGCTGGCGACTAGCGGGAGGGGCTCTTGGCGAGCAGTACTTC.

This rearrangement joins TRBV6-4 to TRBJ1-1; 8 bases are shared with TRBD1. V trimming: 6 bases; J trimming: 0 bases; junction bases outside the gene matches: 3. CDR3 length: 14 amino acids. Germline V gives CDR1 MRHNA, CDR2 SNTAGT. CDR3 protein: CASRKTGVNTEAFF. In DNA form, the CDR3 reads TGTGCCAGCAGAAAGACAGGGGTGAACACTGAAGCTTTCTTT.

The chain carries TRBV6-6 and TRBJ1-2, with a weak D call TRBD1 (6 bases). This CDR3 comprises 13 residues. V was shortened by 5 bases and J by 6 bases, with 13 bases between the two germline ends. CDR1 MNHNY and CDR2 SVGAGI come from the germline V gene (reference sequence). This CDR3 reads CASSQGNPNGYTF. The CDR3 DNA reads TGTGCCAGCAGTCAGGGGAATCCTAATGGCTACACCTTC.

The chain uses TRBV6-2 or TRBV6-3 and TRBJ2-1; 7 bases are shared with TRBD2. This CDR3 has 16 residues. The trim removed 2 bases at V and 3 bases at J, leaving 7 bases unmatched. Per the germline V gene, CDR1 is MNHEY and CDR2 is SVGEGT. CDR3 sequence (DNA): TGTGCCAGCAGTTACGGGTTCAGCGGGGTCTACAATGAGCAGTTCTTC. It codes for CASSYGFSGVYNEQFF.

The V call is TRBV18, the J call TRBJ2-7; 9 bases fit TRBD2. Germline CDR1 KGHSH, CDR2 LQKENI. The V segment lost 1 base and the J segment 4 bases; nucleotides outside the gene matches: 14. CDR3 length: 18 amino acids. The CDR3 DNA reads as TGTGCCAGCTCACCACGGGTTGGGGTAGCGGGAGATTTGTACGAGCAGTACTTC. It codes for CASSPRVGVAGDLYEQYF.

This clone was seen once. J is TRBJ2-1 and V is TRBV2; no reliable D call. The germline V gene has CDR1 SNHLY and CDR2 FYNNEI. Between the trimmed V and J ends, which lost 2 bases and 5 bases, there was a span of 4 bases. The CDR3 runs to 12 residues. The CDR3 here is CASSELHNEQFF. The CDR3, as DNA: TGTGCCAGCAGTGAACTCCACAATGAGCAGTTCTTC. Full variable domain (remainder filled in from reference TRBV2 and TRBJ2-1): EPEVTQTPSHQVTQMGQEVILRCVPISNHLYFYWYRQILGQKVEFLVSFYNNEISEKSEIFDDQFSVERPDGSNFTLKIRSTKLEDSAMYFCASSELHNEQFFGPGTRLTVL.